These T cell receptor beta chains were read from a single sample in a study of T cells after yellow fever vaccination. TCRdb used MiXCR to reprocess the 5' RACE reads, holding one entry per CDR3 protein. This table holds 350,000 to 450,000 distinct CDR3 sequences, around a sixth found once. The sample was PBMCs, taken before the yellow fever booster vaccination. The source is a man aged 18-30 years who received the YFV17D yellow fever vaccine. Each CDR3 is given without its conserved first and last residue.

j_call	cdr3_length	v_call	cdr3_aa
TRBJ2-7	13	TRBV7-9	ASSLGVGSSYEQY
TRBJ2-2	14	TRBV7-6	ASSGPGGIDTGELF
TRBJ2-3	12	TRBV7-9	ASIHREVEDTQY
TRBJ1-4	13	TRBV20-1	SARDLRSTNEKLF
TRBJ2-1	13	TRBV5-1	ASSLGSSGNNEQF
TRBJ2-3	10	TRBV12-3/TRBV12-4	ASSLSWDTQY
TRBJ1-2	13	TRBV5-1	ASSPSGGVSYGYT
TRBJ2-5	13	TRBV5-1	ASSETTSGQETQY
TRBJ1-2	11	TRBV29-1	SVEDLRGAGYT
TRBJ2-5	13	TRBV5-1	ASSSEGGSQETQY
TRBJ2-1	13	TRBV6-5	ASSHPSEYGAEQF
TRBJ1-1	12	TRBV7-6	ASSLGSSSTEAF
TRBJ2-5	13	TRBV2	ASSADLGVKETQY
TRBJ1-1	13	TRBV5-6	ASSPGGGYATEAF
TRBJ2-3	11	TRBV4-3	ASSQERADTQY
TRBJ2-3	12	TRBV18	ASSPPGGADTQY
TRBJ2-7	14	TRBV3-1	ASSQGPTNVVGEQY
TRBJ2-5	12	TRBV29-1	SVTLVRGGETQY
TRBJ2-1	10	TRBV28	ASSLSRPEQF
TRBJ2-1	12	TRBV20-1	SARVPLTYNEQF
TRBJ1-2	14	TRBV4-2	ASSQDNDGLAEGYT
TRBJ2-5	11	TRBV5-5	ASNPSVGETQY
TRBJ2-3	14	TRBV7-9	ASSVDLAGRTDTQY
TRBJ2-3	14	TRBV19	ASTPGLAGSTDTQY
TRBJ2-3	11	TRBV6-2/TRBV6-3	ASLWTGTDTQY
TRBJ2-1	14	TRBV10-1	ASSESKRGAGNEQF
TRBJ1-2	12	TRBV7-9	ASSLSAENYGYT
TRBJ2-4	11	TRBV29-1	SIRPRGGNIQY
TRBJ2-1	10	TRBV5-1	ASSLGSTEQF
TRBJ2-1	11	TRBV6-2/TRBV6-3	ASSLRGPNEQF
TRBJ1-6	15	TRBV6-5	ASRILITPGYNSPLH
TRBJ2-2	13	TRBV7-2	ASSFLSGNTGELF
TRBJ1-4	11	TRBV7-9	ASSFFDGEKLF
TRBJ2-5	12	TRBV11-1	ASSFNRGTETQY
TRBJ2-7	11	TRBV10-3	AISDSGGYEQY
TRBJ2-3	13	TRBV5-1	ASSYDISRTDTQY
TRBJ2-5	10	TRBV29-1	SVEFTQETQY